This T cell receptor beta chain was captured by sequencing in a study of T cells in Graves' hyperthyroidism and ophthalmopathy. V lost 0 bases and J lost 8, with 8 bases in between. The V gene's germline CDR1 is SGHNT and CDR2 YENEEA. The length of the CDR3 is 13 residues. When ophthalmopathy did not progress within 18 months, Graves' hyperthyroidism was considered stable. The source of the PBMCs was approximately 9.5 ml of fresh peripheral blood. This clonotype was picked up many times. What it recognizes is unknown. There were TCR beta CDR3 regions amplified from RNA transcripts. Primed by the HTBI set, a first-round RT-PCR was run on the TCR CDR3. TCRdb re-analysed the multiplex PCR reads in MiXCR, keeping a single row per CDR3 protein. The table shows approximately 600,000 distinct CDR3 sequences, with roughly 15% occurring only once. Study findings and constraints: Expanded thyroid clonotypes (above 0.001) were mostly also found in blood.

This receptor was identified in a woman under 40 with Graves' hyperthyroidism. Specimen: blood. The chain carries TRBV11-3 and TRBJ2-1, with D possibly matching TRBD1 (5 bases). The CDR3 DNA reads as TGTGCCAGCAGCTTAGAGGGGCCGGATGAGCAGTTCTTC. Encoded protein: CASSLEGPDEQFF.